The present T cell receptor beta chain was sequenced within a study of shared T cell receptors in the human thymus. V lost 1 base, J lost 7 bases, and 7 bases stayed unmatched. CDR3 length equals 15 residues. CDR1 is LGHNA and CDR2 is YNFKEQ in the germline V gene. This clone was observed once. Using immunoSEQ multiplex PCR, the repertoire was profiled, and TCRdb retains in-frame clones only, with some absent. The sample contains under 700,000 clones, 75% to 80% of which appear only once. These records were also assigned to another study, of human thymus T cells. As that report states: Thymic repertoires of unrelated individuals were reported in related research to overlap highly.

The clonotype was recovered from a boy under two years old with a congenital heart defect. Sequences were obtained from thymocytes. This chain connects TRBV4-2 to TRBJ2-7; 10 nucleotides match TRBD2. CDR3 nucleotides: TGTGCCAGCAGCCAAGGCCTAGCGGGAGTTGATGAGCAGTACTTC. Its translation: CASSQGLAGVDEQYF.